A single sample is the source of the 14 T cell receptor beta chains below, sequenced in a study of neurological immune-mediated disorders. TCRdb fed the 5' RACE reads into MiXCR, producing one record per CDR3 protein. The top ten clones hold 2.5% to 3% of a sample with roughly 67,000 distinct CDR3 sequences, 3.5% to 5% of them seen once. Material for sequencing was PBMCs. These receptors were taken from a middle-aged man with multiple sclerosis.

This clonotype was counted a few times. CDR3: CASSFGGQTQYF. CDR3 sequence (DNA): TGTGCCAGCAGCTTTGGGGGCCAGACCCAGTACTTC. The chain joins TRBV5-8 to TRBJ2-5; possible D gene TRBD1, 6 bases. The CDR3 loop spans 12 amino acids. The V end lost 2 bases, the J end lost 6 bases, and 8 bases lay between the germline ends. The germline CDR1 and CDR2 sequences are SGHTS and YDEGEE.

There are many counts of this clonotype. The chain is built from TRBV7-2 and TRBJ2-3; 7 bases are shared with TRBD2. In germline, CDR1 is SGHTA, CDR2 FQGNSA. The J segment lost 0 bases and the V segment lost 5 bases, leaving 8 bases of the junction unmatched. This CDR3 spans 16 amino acids. CDR3 DNA: TGTGCCAGCAGCCCTCGAGCGGGGATTAGCACAGATACGCAGTATTTT. This codes for CASSPRAGISTDTQYF.

In regard to this clonotype: Possible read error: a much larger clone is one base away. The chain recombines TRBV9 with TRBJ1-5; D is unresolved. Between the trimmed V and J ends, which lost 0 bases and 6 bases, there was a span of 10 bases. The CDR3 sequence is 14 residues long. Looked up from germline, CDR1 is SGDLS and CDR2 is YYNGEE. The CDR3 nucleotides read TGTGCCAGCAGCGTAGGGGAAAGAGGTCAGCCCCAGCATTTT. It codes for CASSVGERGQPQHF.

This clonotype was observed at least ten times. The rearrangement links TRBV28 to TRBJ2-7; unclear D gene. CDR3 length equals 16 residues. V dropped 3 bases and J dropped 1 base, with 16 bases sitting between them. The germline CDR1 and CDR2 sequences are MDHEN and SYDVKM. In DNA, the CDR3 is TGTGCCAGCAGTTTTTCATTAGGTGGATTATCCTACGAGCAGTACGTC. Encoded protein: CASSFSLGGLSYEQYV.

This clonotype was found many times. The rearrangement uses TRBV20-1 and TRBJ1-2, with D possibly being TRBD1 (6 bases). V lost 7 bases, J lost 4 bases, and 19 bases lay in between. This CDR3 is 14 amino acids long. Germline V CDR1 and CDR2: DFQATT, SNEGSKA (reference sequence). CDR3 sequence: CSDPNDRSFYGYTF. The CDR3 nucleotides read TGCAGTGATCCAAATGACAGGAGCTTCTATGGCTACACCTTC.

This clonotype appeared many times. The chain employs TRBV4-3 and TRBJ1-1, with TRBD1 matching 7 bases. This CDR3 is 16 amino acids long. The V gene end was trimmed by 1 base and the J gene end by 6 bases; junction bases not matched to a gene: 11. Germline V gives CDR1 LGHNA, CDR2 YSLEER. This CDR3 reads CASSQAEGTVGAEAFF. The CDR3 DNA reads TGCGCCAGCAGCCAAGCGGAAGGGACAGTGGGCGCTGAAGCTTTCTTT.

In this sample, this clonotype turned up many times. The V and J genes are TRBV5-1 and TRBJ2-2, with D possibly matching TRBD1 (6 bases). The length of the CDR3 is 14 residues. Germline V gene sequence: CDR1 SGHRS, CDR2 YFSETQ. V lost 5 bases to trimming and J lost 5 bases, with 13 bases between them. The CDR3 protein is CASRYREVTGELFF. The CDR3 bases are TGCGCCAGCAGATACAGGGAAGTAACCGGGGAGCTGTTTTTT.

This clonotype has at least ten counts. V gene TRBV15 combines with J gene TRBJ2-3, with D uncertain. Germline V gives CDR1 LNHNV, CDR2 YYDKDF (reference sequence). V lost 1 base to trimming and J lost 0 bases, with 11 bases between them. There are 16 residues in the CDR3. CDR3: CATSRGNQRSTDTQYF. DNA for the CDR3: TGTGCCACCAGCAGAGGTAATCAGAGGAGCACAGATACGCAGTATTTT.

For this clonotype: A much more abundant neighbour one base away suggests this may be a read error. The chain couples TRBV29-1 to TRBJ2-7; D call uncertain. The CDR3 is 11 amino acids. The V end was cut by 6 bases, the J end by 3 bases, with 9 bases between. Looked up from germline, CDR1 is SQVTM and CDR2 is ANQGSEA. CDR3 in DNA: TGCAGCGTCGGAAAGCTCTACGAGCAGTACTTC. Translating it yields CSVGKLYEQYF.

The V gene is TRBV20-1, the J gene TRBJ2-3, with 11 bases lining up with TRBD2. With 4 bases clipped from V and 6 bases from J, the junction kept 12 bases outside the gene matches. There are 16 residues in the CDR3. Germline-derived CDR1 and CDR2 are DFQATT and SNEGSKA (reference sequence). CDR3 sequence (DNA): TGCAGTGCTACGAGGAATAGCGGGGGGGCAGCGGATACGCAGTATTTT. As protein: CSATRNSGGAADTQYF.

This clonotype was counted at least ten times. The CDR3 region is CASSPRLDTQYF. CDR3 bases: TGTGCCAGCAGCCCGAGACTCGATACGCAGTATTTT. The chain uses TRBV6-5 and TRBJ2-3; no reliable D call. Germline assignment: CDR1 MNHEY and CDR2 SVGAGI. The V end was cut by 6 bases, the J end by 6 bases, with 10 bases between. CDR3 length: 12 amino acids.

This clonotype has a count of ten or more. For the CDR3, the DNA is TGTGCCAGCAGTTTCTACCTCCGGGACAGCTACAATGAGCAGTTCTTC. It translates to CASSFYLRDSYNEQFF. This sequence joins TRBV6-5 and TRBJ2-1, with 7 bases that match TRBD1. The V gene end was trimmed by 4 bases and the J gene end by 3 bases; junction bases not matched to a gene: 9. CDR1 and CDR2 (germline): MNHEY, SVGAGI. This CDR3 contains 16 residues.

This clonotype has a count of ten or more. The chain employs TRBV12-3 or TRBV12-4 and TRBJ1-5; D possibly corresponds to TRBD1 (5 bases). The CDR3 loop spans 14 amino acids. The V and J ends lost 1 base and 1 base respectively, with 5 bases between them. The chain's CDR3 is CASSLGDSNQPQHF. CDR3 nucleotide sequence: TGTGCCAGCAGTTTAGGGGACAGCAATCAGCCCCAGCATTTT.

This clonotype came up many times. V gene TRBV29-1 combines with J gene TRBJ2-1, with 9 bases aligning to TRBD2. Germline V lookup: CDR1 SQVTM, CDR2 ANQGSEA. The CDR3 is made up of 13 amino acids. J gave up 9 bases and V 5 bases, and 8 bases lay outside the gene matches. The CDR3 region has the DNA TGCAGCGTTCGCGGGGGGGCCGTTCCTGAGCAGTTCTTC. Protein product: CSVRGGAVPEQFF.